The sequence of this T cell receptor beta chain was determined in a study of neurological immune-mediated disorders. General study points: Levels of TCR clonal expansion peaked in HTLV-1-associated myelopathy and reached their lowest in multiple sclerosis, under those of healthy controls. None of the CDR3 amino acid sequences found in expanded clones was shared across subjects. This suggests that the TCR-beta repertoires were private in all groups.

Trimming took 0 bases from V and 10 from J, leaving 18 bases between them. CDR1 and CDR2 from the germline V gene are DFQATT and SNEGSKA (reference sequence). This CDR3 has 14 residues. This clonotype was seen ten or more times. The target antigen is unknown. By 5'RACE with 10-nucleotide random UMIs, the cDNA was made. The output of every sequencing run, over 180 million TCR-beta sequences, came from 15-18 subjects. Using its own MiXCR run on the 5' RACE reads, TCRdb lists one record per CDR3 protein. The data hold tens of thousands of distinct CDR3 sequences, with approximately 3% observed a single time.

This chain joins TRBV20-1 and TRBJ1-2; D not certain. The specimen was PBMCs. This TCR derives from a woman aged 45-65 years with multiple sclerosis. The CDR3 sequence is CSARDSESWSAYTF. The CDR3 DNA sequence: TGCAGTGCTAGAGACTCCGAGTCTTGGAGTGCCTACACCTTC.